Listed below are T cell receptor beta chains from one sample, sequenced in a study of blood T cell repertoires in COVID-19. Libraries were prepared by immunoSEQ multiplex PCR; TCRdb keeps only in-frame clonotypes and omits some of them. The table shows some 110,000 clones, with around 80% occurring only once. The sequenced material came from peripheral blood. These receptors came from a man aged 45-65 years with acute or convalescent COVID-19. Each CDR3 is given with its conserved first and last residue. The D gene is left open where the match is weak. Clone size is shown for a subset of rows, as once, few, many or a class of expanded clone.

V gene: TRBV5-4
J gene: TRBJ1-2
CDR3 length: 14
D gene: .
clone size: .
CDR3 protein: CASSLETGFYGYTF
CDR3 DNA: TGTGCCAGCAGCTTGGAGACAGGCTTCTATGGCTACACCTTC

V gene: TRBV7-3
J gene: TRBJ2-5
CDR3 length: 14
D gene: TRBD2
clone size: .
CDR3 protein: CASSEGAGGGTQYF
CDR3 DNA: TGTGCCAGCAGCGAAGGGGCGGGAGGAGGGACCCAGTACTTC

V gene: TRBV6-5
J gene: TRBJ2-4
CDR3 length: 15
D gene: TRBD1
clone size: .
CDR3 protein: CASSDRGIAKNIQYF
CDR3 DNA: TGTGCCAGCAGCGACAGGGGGATAGCCAAAAACATTCAGTACTTC

V gene: TRBV7-9
J gene: TRBJ1-6
CDR3 length: 14
D gene: TRBD1
clone size: .
CDR3 protein: CASSLTGEGSPLHF
CDR3 DNA: TGTGCCAGCAGCCTGACAGGGGAGGGTTCACCCCTCCACTTT

V gene: TRBV3-1/TRBV3-2
J gene: TRBJ2-1
CDR3 length: 15
D gene: TRBD2
clone size: few
CDR3 protein: CASSPGLAGGDEQFF
CDR3 DNA: TGTGCCAGCAGCCCGGGACTAGCGGGAGGGGATGAGCAGTTCTTC

V gene: TRBV9
J gene: TRBJ2-5
CDR3 length: 16
D gene: TRBD2
clone size: .
CDR3 protein: CASSETSGPRRETQYF
CDR3 DNA: TGTGCCAGCAGCGAGACTAGCGGCCCTAGGAGGGAGACCCAGTACTTC

V gene: TRBV3-1/TRBV3-2
J gene: TRBJ2-5
CDR3 length: 15
D gene: TRBD2
clone size: once
CDR3 protein: CASSPYGEGRETQYF
CDR3 DNA: TGTGCCAGCAGCCCCTATGGGGAGGGGAGAGAGACCCAGTACTTC

V gene: TRBV27
J gene: TRBJ2-2
CDR3 length: 14
D gene: TRBD2
clone size: .
CDR3 protein: CASSLYGGAGELFF
CDR3 DNA: TGTGCCAGCAGTTTATACGGGGGGGCGGGGGAGCTGTTTTTT

V gene: TRBV27
J gene: TRBJ1-1
CDR3 length: 15
D gene: .
clone size: .
CDR3 protein: CASMFFYSLNTEAFF
CDR3 DNA: TGTGCCAGCATGTTCTTTTACTCATTGAACACTGAAGCTTTCTTT

V gene: TRBV10-1
J gene: TRBJ1-4
CDR3 length: 15
D gene: .
clone size: .
CDR3 protein: CASIPTGLSWEKLFF
CDR3 DNA: TGCGCCAGCATCCCAACAGGGTTGAGTTGGGAAAAACTGTTTTTT

V gene: TRBV7-6
J gene: TRBJ2-1
CDR3 length: 14
D gene: .
clone size: .
CDR3 protein: CASSFPQGYNEQFF
CDR3 DNA: TGTGCCAGCAGCTTCCCACAGGGTTACAATGAGCAGTTCTTC

V gene: TRBV19
J gene: TRBJ2-7
CDR3 length: 13
D gene: .
clone size: .
CDR3 protein: CASSARGSYEQYF
CDR3 DNA: TGTGCCAGTAGTGCCCGAGGGTCCTACGAGCAGTACTTC

V gene: TRBV11-2
J gene: TRBJ2-1
CDR3 length: 13
D gene: TRBD1
clone size: .
CDR3 protein: CASSLGQGNEQFF
CDR3 DNA: TGTGCCAGCAGCTTAGGACAGGGGAATGAGCAGTTCTTC

V gene: TRBV5-1
J gene: TRBJ2-7
CDR3 length: 15
D gene: TRBD1
clone size: .
CDR3 protein: CASSYTGTGNYEQYF
CDR3 DNA: TGCGCCAGCAGCTATACCGGGACAGGGAACTACGAGCAGTACTTC

V gene: TRBV15
J gene: TRBJ2-5
CDR3 length: 12
D gene: TRBD2
clone size: .
CDR3 protein: CATCRGEETQYF
CDR3 DNA: TGTGCCACCTGCCGGGGGGAAGAGACCCAGTACTTC

V gene: TRBV19
J gene: TRBJ2-1
CDR3 length: 13
D gene: .
clone size: .
CDR3 protein: CAREGAGYNEQFF
CDR3 DNA: TGTGCCCGGGAGGGGGCAGGGTACAATGAGCAGTTCTTC

V gene: TRBV6-5
J gene: TRBJ2-5
CDR3 length: 14
D gene: TRBD1
clone size: .
CDR3 protein: CASSYSTGGETQYF
CDR3 DNA: TGTGCCAGCAGTTACTCGACAGGGGGAGAGACCCAGTACTTC

V gene: TRBV4-1
J gene: TRBJ2-4
CDR3 length: 15
D gene: .
clone size: .
CDR3 protein: CASSELRRGENIQYF
CDR3 DNA: TGCGCCAGCAGCGAATTGCGGAGGGGAGAAAACATTCAGTACTTC

V gene: TRBV5-1
J gene: TRBJ2-7
CDR3 length: 15
D gene: TRBD2
clone size: .
CDR3 protein: CASSRGLAGAYEQYF
CDR3 DNA: TGCGCCAGCAGCCGGGGACTAGCGGGAGCCTACGAGCAGTACTTC

V gene: TRBV12-3/TRBV12-4
J gene: TRBJ1-2
CDR3 length: 12
D gene: .
clone size: few
CDR3 protein: CASSKGVYGYTF
CDR3 DNA: TGTGCCAGCAGTAAGGGGGTCTATGGCTACACCTTC

V gene: TRBV2
J gene: TRBJ2-3
CDR3 length: 13
D gene: TRBD2
clone size: .
CDR3 protein: CASSAREADTQYF
CDR3 DNA: TGTGCCAGCAGTGCCCGGGAGGCAGATACGCAGTATTTT

V gene: TRBV27
J gene: TRBJ2-7
CDR3 length: 14
D gene: .
clone size: .
CDR3 protein: CASSWNGGSYEQYF
CDR3 DNA: TGTGCCAGCAGCTGGAACGGCGGCTCCTACGAGCAGTACTTC

V gene: TRBV28
J gene: TRBJ2-6
CDR3 length: 20
D gene: .
clone size: .
CDR3 protein: CASSLGTFTLDFSGANVLTF
CDR3 DNA: TGTGCCAGCAGTTTGGGGACATTCACCCTAGATTTCTCTGGGGCCAACGTCCTGACTTTC

V gene: TRBV6-5
J gene: TRBJ1-2
CDR3 length: 14
D gene: TRBD1
clone size: many
CDR3 protein: CASSPGGYGYGYTF
CDR3 DNA: TGTGCCAGCAGTCCAGGGGGCTACGGCTATGGCTACACCTTC

V gene: TRBV19
J gene: TRBJ1-5
CDR3 length: 15
D gene: .
clone size: few
CDR3 protein: CASTPPGYSNQPQHF
CDR3 DNA: TGTGCCAGTACCCCCCCAGGGTATAGCAATCAGCCCCAGCATTTT

V gene: TRBV6-6
J gene: TRBJ2-7
CDR3 length: 14
D gene: .
clone size: .
CDR3 protein: CASSSTSGAYEQYF
CDR3 DNA: TGTGCCAGCAGTTCGACTAGTGGTGCCTACGAGCAGTACTTC

V gene: TRBV9
J gene: TRBJ1-2
CDR3 length: 13
D gene: .
clone size: .
CDR3 protein: CASSVGRGYGYTF
CDR3 DNA: TGTGCCAGCAGCGTAGGTCGCGGGTATGGCTACACCTTC

V gene: TRBV11-2
J gene: TRBJ2-3
CDR3 length: 15
D gene: TRBD2
clone size: .
CDR3 protein: CASRSGLAGGDTQYF
CDR3 DNA: TGTGCCAGCAGATCGGGACTAGCGGGAGGAGATACGCAGTATTTT

V gene: TRBV7-6
J gene: TRBJ1-4
CDR3 length: 16
D gene: TRBD1
clone size: .
CDR3 protein: CASSLASGQGTEKLFF
CDR3 DNA: TGTGCCAGCAGCTTAGCTTCGGGACAGGGGACTGAAAAACTGTTTTTT

V gene: TRBV15
J gene: TRBJ2-2
CDR3 length: 13
D gene: .
clone size: few
CDR3 protein: CATQDLNTGELFF
CDR3 DNA: TGTGCCACACAGGATTTGAACACCGGGGAGCTGTTTTTT

V gene: TRBV27
J gene: TRBJ1-3
CDR3 length: 13
D gene: .
clone size: .
CDR3 protein: CASRAGIGNTIYF
CDR3 DNA: TGTGCCAGCAGGGCAGGGATTGGAAACACCATATATTTT

V gene: TRBV5-8
J gene: TRBJ2-3
CDR3 length: 15
D gene: .
clone size: .
CDR3 protein: CASSHPVPPRDTQYF
CDR3 DNA: TGTGCCAGCAGTCACCCGGTCCCACCTAGGGATACGCAGTATTTT

V gene: TRBV5-4
J gene: TRBJ1-5
CDR3 length: 13
D gene: TRBD1
clone size: .
CDR3 protein: CASSSDRDQPQHF
CDR3 DNA: TGTGCCAGCAGCTCGGACAGGGACCAGCCCCAGCATTTT

V gene: TRBV2
J gene: TRBJ2-7
CDR3 length: 12
D gene: .
clone size: .
CDR3 protein: CASSIVPYEQYF
CDR3 DNA: TGTGCCAGCAGTATAGTCCCCTACGAGCAGTACTTC

V gene: TRBV29-1
J gene: TRBJ2-3
CDR3 length: 14
D gene: .
clone size: .
CDR3 protein: CSEHRDFSTDTQYF
CDR3 DNA: TGCAGCGAGCACCGGGACTTCAGCACAGATACGCAGTATTTT

V gene: TRBV28
J gene: TRBJ2-5
CDR3 length: 13
D gene: TRBD2
clone size: .
CDR3 protein: CASSPGLGVTQYF
CDR3 DNA: TGTGCCAGCAGTCCGGGACTAGGCGTGACCCAGTACTTC

V gene: TRBV19
J gene: TRBJ1-2
CDR3 length: 17
D gene: TRBD1
clone size: .
CDR3 protein: CASSDPRTGTSNYGYTF
CDR3 DNA: TGTGCCAGTAGTGACCCTCGGACAGGTACTTCTAACTATGGCTACACCTTC

V gene: TRBV2
J gene: TRBJ2-7
CDR3 length: 12
D gene: TRBD2
clone size: .
CDR3 protein: CASSGTSSEQYF
CDR3 DNA: TGTGCCAGCAGTGGGACTAGTAGTGAGCAGTACTTC

V gene: TRBV5-1
J gene: TRBJ2-1
CDR3 length: 16
D gene: .
clone size: .
CDR3 protein: CASSLEWQASNNEQFF
CDR3 DNA: TGCGCCAGCAGCTTGGAGTGGCAGGCCTCCAACAATGAGCAGTTCTTC

V gene: TRBV4-1
J gene: TRBJ2-7
CDR3 length: 16
D gene: TRBD2
clone size: .
CDR3 protein: CASSQKLAGEGYEQYF
CDR3 DNA: TGCGCCAGCAGCCAGAAACTAGCGGGAGAAGGCTACGAGCAGTACTTC

V gene: TRBV3-1/TRBV3-2
J gene: TRBJ1-6
CDR3 length: 13
D gene: TRBD1
clone size: many
CDR3 protein: CASNGQGNSPLHF
CDR3 DNA: TGTGCCAGCAACGGACAGGGTAATTCACCCCTCCACTTT

V gene: TRBV5-1
J gene: TRBJ2-1
CDR3 length: 16
D gene: TRBD2
clone size: .
CDR3 protein: CASGTSGGPSYNEQFF
CDR3 DNA: TGCGCCAGCGGGACTAGCGGGGGTCCCTCCTACAATGAGCAGTTCTTC

V gene: TRBV6-2/TRBV6-3
J gene: TRBJ2-1
CDR3 length: 16
D gene: TRBD2
clone size: once
CDR3 protein: CASSRTSGRSMNEQFF
CDR3 DNA: TGTGCCAGCAGTCGGACTAGCGGGAGGTCAATGAATGAGCAGTTCTTC

V gene: TRBV5-1
J gene: TRBJ1-3
CDR3 length: 14
D gene: .
clone size: .
CDR3 protein: CASGQGRSGNTIYF
CDR3 DNA: TGCGCCAGCGGCCAGGGCAGGTCTGGAAACACCATATATTTT

V gene: TRBV5-1
J gene: TRBJ2-5
CDR3 length: 19
D gene: TRBD2
clone size: .
CDR3 protein: CASSHRRLAGGQMQETQYF
CDR3 DNA: TGCGCCAGCAGCCACCGAAGGCTAGCGGGAGGGCAGATGCAAGAGACCCAGTACTTC

V gene: TRBV7-3
J gene: TRBJ2-2
CDR3 length: 14
D gene: .
clone size: .
CDR3 protein: CASSLAKNTGELFF
CDR3 DNA: TGTGCCAGCAGCTTAGCGAAAAACACCGGGGAGCTGTTTTTT

V gene: TRBV7-8
J gene: TRBJ2-1
CDR3 length: 14
D gene: TRBD2
clone size: .
CDR3 protein: CASSLSGGANEQFF
CDR3 DNA: TGTGCCAGCAGCCTTAGCGGGGGGGCCAATGAGCAGTTCTTC

V gene: TRBV6-1
J gene: TRBJ2-3
CDR3 length: 15
D gene: .
clone size: .
CDR3 protein: CASSEGRARTDTQYF
CDR3 DNA: TGTGCCAGCAGTGAAGGGAGGGCCCGCACAGATACGCAGTATTTT

V gene: TRBV4-1
J gene: TRBJ2-5
CDR3 length: 13
D gene: .
clone size: .
CDR3 protein: CASSPRVRGTQYF
CDR3 DNA: TGCGCCAGCAGCCCCCGGGTCCGGGGGACCCAGTACTTC

V gene: TRBV2
J gene: TRBJ2-5
CDR3 length: 15
D gene: .
clone size: .
CDR3 protein: CASLYVRGTQETQYF
CDR3 DNA: TGTGCCAGCTTATATGTAAGGGGAACTCAAGAGACCCAGTACTTC

V gene: TRBV7-9
J gene: TRBJ2-7
CDR3 length: 17
D gene: .
clone size: .
CDR3 protein: CASSFTPGHALPYEQYF
CDR3 DNA: TGTGCCAGCAGCTTTACACCGGGACATGCACTACCCTACGAGCAGTACTTC

V gene: TRBV18
J gene: TRBJ1-1
CDR3 length: 15
D gene: TRBD1
clone size: .
CDR3 protein: CASSPRDRLNTEAFF
CDR3 DNA: TGTGCCAGCTCACCCCGGGACAGGCTGAACACTGAAGCTTTCTTT

V gene: TRBV15
J gene: TRBJ2-7
CDR3 length: 15
D gene: TRBD1
clone size: .
CDR3 protein: CATSRDLGQGGEQYF
CDR3 DNA: TGTGCCACCAGCAGAGATTTAGGACAGGGTGGAGAGCAGTACTTC

V gene: TRBV27
J gene: TRBJ1-4
CDR3 length: 16
D gene: TRBD1
clone size: .
CDR3 protein: CASSLSPDRGAEKLFF
CDR3 DNA: TGTGCCAGCAGTTTATCGCCGGACAGGGGAGCTGAAAAACTGTTTTTT

V gene: TRBV3-1/TRBV3-2
J gene: TRBJ1-5
CDR3 length: 13
D gene: .
clone size: .
CDR3 protein: CASSQGQSGPQHF
CDR3 DNA: TGTGCCAGCAGCCAAGGGCAGTCGGGGCCCCAGCATTTT

V gene: TRBV3-1/TRBV3-2
J gene: TRBJ2-7
CDR3 length: 15
D gene: .
clone size: few
CDR3 protein: CASSQVSSAGYEQYF
CDR3 DNA: TGTGCCAGCAGCCAAGTCTCTAGCGCTGGCTACGAGCAGTACTTC

V gene: TRBV28
J gene: TRBJ1-1
CDR3 length: 16
D gene: .
clone size: once
CDR3 protein: CASSSPGGSGFPEAFF
CDR3 DNA: TGTGCCAGCAGTTCGCCCGGAGGTAGCGGGTTTCCTGAAGCTTTCTTT

V gene: TRBV7-9
J gene: TRBJ1-2
CDR3 length: 16
D gene: TRBD1
clone size: .
CDR3 protein: CASSLAAVGQSYGYTF
CDR3 DNA: TGTGCCAGCAGCTTAGCAGCGGTGGGACAGAGCTATGGCTACACCTTC

V gene: TRBV18
J gene: TRBJ1-2
CDR3 length: 15
D gene: TRBD1
clone size: .
CDR3 protein: CASSLYTGAHYGYTF
CDR3 DNA: TGTGCCAGCTCACTATATACAGGGGCTCACTATGGCTACACCTTC